Given below is one T cell receptor (beta chain) in context. What it binds is not known. The PCR used 60 Vbeta and 13 Jbeta primers. TCRdb keeps only in-frame clones here, not all; method: immunoSEQ multiplex PCR. The data hold 70,000 to 80,000 clones, with approximately 82% observed a single time. CDR1 is SQVTM, CDR2 ANQGSEA, per germline. CDR3 size: 13 residues. V lost 5 bases and J 2 bases, leaving 13 bases between the germline ends. The sample is drawn from a study of cytomegalovirus exposure and HLA in healthy donors. Study observations and caveats: In a later analysis, donors in an Asian-associated ancestry cluster reportedly had fewer N-insertions in productive TCRs than the cohort mean.

This sequence joins TRBV29-1 and TRBJ2-7, with D tentatively TRBD1 (6 bases). Sequenced input: PBMCs. The TCR comes from a man aged 18 to 29 in good health and CMV-seronegative. This CDR3 reads CSVTGNRAYEQYF. In DNA form, the CDR3 reads TGCAGCGTTACGGGGAACAGGGCCTACGAGCAGTACTTC.